These 3 T cell receptor beta chains share one sample of origin, sequenced in a study of blood T cell repertoires in COVID-19. Method: immunoSEQ multiplex PCR; TCRdb's copy keeps in-frame clones and lacks some. The data contain 110,000 to 150,000 clones, around 82% of them singletons. The sequenced sample was PBMCs or T cells enriched from blood (not recorded which). These receptors were collected from a woman aged 45 to 65 who had recovered from COVID-19.

The genes are TRBV12-5 and TRBJ2-5; 7 nucleotides agree with TRBD2. This CDR3 comprises 13 residues. The V gene's germline CDR1 is LGHNT and CDR2 FRNRAP. V was clipped by 6 bases and J by 4 bases; unmatched bases: 5. CDR3 DNA sequence: TGTGCTAGTGGGCCCGGCGGGGGAGAGACCCAGTACTTC. The encoded protein is CASGPGGGETQYF.

This clone has just one count. The chain carries TRBV14 and TRBJ1-3; TRBD1 might be the D (5 bases). The germline V gene has CDR1 SGHDN and CDR2 FVKESK. There are 14 residues in the CDR3. V shed 8 bases and J shed 0 bases, with 11 bases lying between them. CDR3 protein: CASRDSGSGNTIYF. CDR3 coding DNA: TGTGCCAGCCGGGACTCAGGCTCTGGAAACACCATATATTTT.

This sequence joins TRBV5-5 and TRBJ2-1, with 8 bases identical to TRBD1. The V gene end was trimmed by 1 base and the J gene end by 0 bases; junction bases not matched to a gene: 3. The CDR3 length is 16 residues. Germline V gene sequence: CDR1 SGHKS, CDR2 YYEKEE (reference sequence). CDR3 DNA sequence: TGTGCCAGCAGCTTGTTTGGGACAGGCTCCTACAATGAGCAGTTCTTC. Residues: CASSLFGTGSYNEQFF.